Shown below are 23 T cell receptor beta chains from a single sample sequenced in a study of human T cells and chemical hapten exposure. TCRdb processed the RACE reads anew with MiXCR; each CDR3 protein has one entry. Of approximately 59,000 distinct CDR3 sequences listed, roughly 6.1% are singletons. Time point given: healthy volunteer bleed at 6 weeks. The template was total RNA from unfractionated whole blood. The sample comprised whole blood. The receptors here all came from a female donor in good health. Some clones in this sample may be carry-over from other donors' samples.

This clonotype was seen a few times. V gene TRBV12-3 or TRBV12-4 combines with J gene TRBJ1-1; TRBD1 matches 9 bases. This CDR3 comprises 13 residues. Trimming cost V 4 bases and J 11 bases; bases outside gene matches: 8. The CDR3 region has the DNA TGTGCCAGCAGTTCAGACAGGGGGGTAGTTGCTTTCTTT. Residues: CASSSDRGVVAFF.

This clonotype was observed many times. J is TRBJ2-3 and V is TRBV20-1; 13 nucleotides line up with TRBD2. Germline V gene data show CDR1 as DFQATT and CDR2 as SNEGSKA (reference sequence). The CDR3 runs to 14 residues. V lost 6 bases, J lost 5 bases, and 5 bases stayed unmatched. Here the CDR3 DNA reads TGCAGTGCCGGACTAGCGGGAGAACTAGATACGCAGTATTTT. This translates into CSAGLAGELDTQYF.

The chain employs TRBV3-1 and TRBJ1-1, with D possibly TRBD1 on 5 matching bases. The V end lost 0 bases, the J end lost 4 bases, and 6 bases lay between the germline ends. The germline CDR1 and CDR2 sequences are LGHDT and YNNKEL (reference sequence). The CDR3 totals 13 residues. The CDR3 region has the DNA TGTGCCAGCAGCCAAGACAGGGTCACTGAAGCTTTCTTT. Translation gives CASSQDRVTEAFF.

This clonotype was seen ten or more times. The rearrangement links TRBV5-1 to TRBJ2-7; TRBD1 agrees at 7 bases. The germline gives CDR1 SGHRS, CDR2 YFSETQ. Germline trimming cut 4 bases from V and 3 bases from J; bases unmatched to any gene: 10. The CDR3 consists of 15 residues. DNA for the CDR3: TGCGCCAGCAGCCTGGACGGGACAGAGGGCTACGAGCAGTACTTC. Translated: CASSLDGTEGYEQYF.

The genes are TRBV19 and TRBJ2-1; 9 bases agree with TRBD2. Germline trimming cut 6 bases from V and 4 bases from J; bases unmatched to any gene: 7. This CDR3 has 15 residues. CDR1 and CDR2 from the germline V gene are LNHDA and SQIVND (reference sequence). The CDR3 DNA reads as TGTGCCAGTAGGCTAGCGGGACTTTTATACAATGAGCAGTTCTTC. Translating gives CASRLAGLLYNEQFF.

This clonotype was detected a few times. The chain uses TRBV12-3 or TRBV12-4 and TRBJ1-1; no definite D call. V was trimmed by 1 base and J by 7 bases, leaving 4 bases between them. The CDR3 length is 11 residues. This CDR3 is CASSLGDEAFF. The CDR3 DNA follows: TGTGCCAGCAGTTTAGGCGATGAAGCTTTCTTT.

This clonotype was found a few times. CDR3 coding DNA: TGTGCCAGCAGCAATGACAAGGAGCAGTATTTT. Translated: CASSNDKEQYF. V usage is TRBV3-1 and J usage is TRBJ2-3; D not certain. The V gene lost 5 bases and the J gene lost 11 bases, with 11 bases spanning the gap. The length of the CDR3 is 11 residues. CDR1 is LGHDT and CDR2 is YNNKEL in the germline V gene (reference sequence).

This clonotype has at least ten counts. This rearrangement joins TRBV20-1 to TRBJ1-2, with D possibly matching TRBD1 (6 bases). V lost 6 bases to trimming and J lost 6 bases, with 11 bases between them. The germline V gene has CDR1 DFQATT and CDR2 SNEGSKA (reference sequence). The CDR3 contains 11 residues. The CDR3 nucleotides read TGCAGTGCAGGGGGGGGGAATGGCTACACCTTC. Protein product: CSAGGGNGYTF.

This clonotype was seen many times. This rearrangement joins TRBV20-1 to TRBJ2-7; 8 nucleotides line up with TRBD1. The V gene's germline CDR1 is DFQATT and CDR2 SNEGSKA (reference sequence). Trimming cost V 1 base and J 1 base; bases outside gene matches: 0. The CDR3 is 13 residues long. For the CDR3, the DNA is TGCAGTGCTAGAGGGACAGGGTCCTACGAGCAGTACTTC. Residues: CSARGTGSYEQYF.

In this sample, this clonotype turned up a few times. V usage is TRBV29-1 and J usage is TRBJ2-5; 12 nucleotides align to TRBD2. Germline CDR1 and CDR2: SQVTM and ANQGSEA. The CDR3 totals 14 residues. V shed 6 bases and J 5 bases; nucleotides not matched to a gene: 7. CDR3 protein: CSVWTSGIVETQYF. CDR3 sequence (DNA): TGCAGCGTCTGGACTAGCGGGATCGTTGAGACCCAGTACTTC.

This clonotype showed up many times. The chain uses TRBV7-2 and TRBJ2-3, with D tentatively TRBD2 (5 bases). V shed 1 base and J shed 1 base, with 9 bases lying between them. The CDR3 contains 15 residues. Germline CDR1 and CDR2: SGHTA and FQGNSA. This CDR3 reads CASSLDVGGTDTQYF. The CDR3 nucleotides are TGTGCCAGCAGCTTAGATGTCGGGGGCACAGATACGCAGTATTTT.

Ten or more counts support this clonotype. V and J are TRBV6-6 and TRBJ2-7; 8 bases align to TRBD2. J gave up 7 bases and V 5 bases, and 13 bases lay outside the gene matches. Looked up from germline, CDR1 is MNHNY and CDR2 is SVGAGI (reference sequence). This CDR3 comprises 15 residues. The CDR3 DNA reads TGTGCCAGCAGTCAACCCGGGACTAGAACGGTAGAGCAGTACTTC. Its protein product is CASSQPGTRTVEQYF.

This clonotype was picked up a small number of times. As DNA, the CDR3 is TGTGCCAGCAGTGCCGGAGGCAATGAGCAGTTCTTC. It translates to CASSAGGNEQFF. This sequence joins TRBV2 and TRBJ2-1; D is perhaps TRBD2 (5 bases). Germline loops: CDR1 SNHLY, CDR2 FYNNEI. This CDR3 has 12 amino acids. The V and J ends lost 4 bases and 6 bases respectively, with 7 bases between them.

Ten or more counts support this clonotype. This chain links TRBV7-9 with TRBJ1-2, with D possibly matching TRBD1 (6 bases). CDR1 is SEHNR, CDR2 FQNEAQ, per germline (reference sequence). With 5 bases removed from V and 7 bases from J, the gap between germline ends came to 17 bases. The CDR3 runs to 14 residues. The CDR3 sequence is CASSVDGGGAGYTF. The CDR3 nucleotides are TGTGCCAGCAGCGTAGATGGGGGGGGCGCTGGCTACACCTTC.

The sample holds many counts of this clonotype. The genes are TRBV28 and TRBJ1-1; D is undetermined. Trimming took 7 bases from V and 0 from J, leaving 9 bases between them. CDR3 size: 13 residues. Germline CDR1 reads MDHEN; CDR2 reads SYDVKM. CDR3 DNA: TGTGCCAGCAACCCCCCATTGAACACTGAAGCTTTCTTT. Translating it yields CASNPPLNTEAFF.

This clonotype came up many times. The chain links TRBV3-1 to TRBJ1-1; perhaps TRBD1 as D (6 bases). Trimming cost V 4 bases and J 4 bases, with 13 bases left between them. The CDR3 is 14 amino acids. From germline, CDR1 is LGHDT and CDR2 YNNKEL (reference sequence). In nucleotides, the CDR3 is TGTGCCAGCAGCCGAACGACAGGTAGCACTGAAGCTTTCTTT. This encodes CASSRTTGSTEAFF. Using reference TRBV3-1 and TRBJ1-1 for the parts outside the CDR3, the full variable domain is DTAVSQTPKYLVTQMGNDKSIKCEQNLGHDTMYWYKQDSKKFLKIMFSYNNKELIINETVPNRFSPKSPDKAHLNLHINSLELGDSAVYFCASSRTTGSTEAFFGQGTRLTVV.

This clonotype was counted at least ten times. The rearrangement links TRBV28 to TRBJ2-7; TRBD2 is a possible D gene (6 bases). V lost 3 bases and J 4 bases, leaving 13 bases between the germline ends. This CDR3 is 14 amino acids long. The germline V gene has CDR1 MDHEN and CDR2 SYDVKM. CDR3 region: CASSFDGSGYEQYF. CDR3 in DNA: TGTGCCAGCAGTTTTGACGGGAGTGGGTACGAGCAGTACTTC. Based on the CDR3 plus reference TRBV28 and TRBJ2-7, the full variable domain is DVKVTQSSRYLVKRTGEKVFLECVQDMDHENMFWYRQDPGLGLRLIYFSYDVKMKEKGDIPEGYSVSREKKERFSLILESASTNQTSMYLCASSFDGSGYEQYFGPGTRLTVT.

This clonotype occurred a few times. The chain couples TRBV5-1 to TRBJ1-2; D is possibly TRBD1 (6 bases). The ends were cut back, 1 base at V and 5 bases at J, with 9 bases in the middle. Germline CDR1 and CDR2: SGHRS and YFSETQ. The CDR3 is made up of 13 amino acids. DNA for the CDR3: TGCGCCAGCAGCTTGTACAGGGCATATGGCTACACCTTC. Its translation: CASSLYRAYGYTF.

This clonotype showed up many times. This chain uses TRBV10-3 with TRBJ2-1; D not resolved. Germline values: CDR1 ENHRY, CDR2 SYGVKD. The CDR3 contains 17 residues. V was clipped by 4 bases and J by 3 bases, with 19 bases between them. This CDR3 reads CAISVGPGGPNYNEQFF. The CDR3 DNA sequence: TGTGCCATCAGTGTGGGCCCAGGTGGACCCAACTACAATGAGCAGTTCTTC.

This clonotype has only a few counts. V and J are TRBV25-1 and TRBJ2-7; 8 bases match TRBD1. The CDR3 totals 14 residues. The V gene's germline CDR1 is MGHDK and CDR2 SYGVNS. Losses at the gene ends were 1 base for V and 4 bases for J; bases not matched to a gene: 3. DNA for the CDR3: TGTGCCAGCAGTGAATCTGGACAGGGATACGAGCAGTACTTC. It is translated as CASSESGQGYEQYF.

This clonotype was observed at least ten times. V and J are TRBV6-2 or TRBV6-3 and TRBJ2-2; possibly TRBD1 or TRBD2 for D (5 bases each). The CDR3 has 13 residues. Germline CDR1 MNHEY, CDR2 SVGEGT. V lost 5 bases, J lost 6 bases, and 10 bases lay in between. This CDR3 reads CASSPRDAGELFF. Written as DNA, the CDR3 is TGTGCCAGCAGTCCCCGGGACGCCGGGGAGCTGTTTTTT.

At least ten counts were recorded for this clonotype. The CDR3 sequence is CASSPRDTDTQYF. CDR3 DNA sequence: TGTGCCAGCAGTCCCCGGGACACAGATACGCAGTATTTT. The V and J genes are TRBV12-3 or TRBV12-4 and TRBJ2-3; TRBD2 is a possible D gene (5 bases). The CDR3 loop spans 13 amino acids. Trimming removed 5 bases from V and 2 bases from J, with 8 bases in between.

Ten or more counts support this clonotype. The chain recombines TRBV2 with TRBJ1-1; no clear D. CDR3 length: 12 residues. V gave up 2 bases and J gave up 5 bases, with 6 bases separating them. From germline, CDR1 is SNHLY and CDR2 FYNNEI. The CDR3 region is CASSERETEAFF. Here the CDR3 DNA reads TGTGCCAGCAGTGAAAGGGAAACTGAAGCTTTCTTT.